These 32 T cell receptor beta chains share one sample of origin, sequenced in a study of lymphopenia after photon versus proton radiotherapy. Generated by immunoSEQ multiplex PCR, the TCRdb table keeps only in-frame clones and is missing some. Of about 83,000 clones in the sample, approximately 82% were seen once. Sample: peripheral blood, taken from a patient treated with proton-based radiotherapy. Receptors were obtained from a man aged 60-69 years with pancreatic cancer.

The CDR3 spells CASRLAGEIGELFF. DNA of the CDR3: TGTGCCAGCAGACTAGCGGGAGAAATCGGGGAGCTGTTTTTT. V usage is TRBV7-2 and J usage is TRBJ2-2; 11 bases are shared with TRBD2. The CDR3 has 14 amino acids. Trimming removed 6 bases from V and 7 bases from J; junction bases left unmatched: 4. Germline V gene sequence: CDR1 SGHTA, CDR2 FQGNSA.

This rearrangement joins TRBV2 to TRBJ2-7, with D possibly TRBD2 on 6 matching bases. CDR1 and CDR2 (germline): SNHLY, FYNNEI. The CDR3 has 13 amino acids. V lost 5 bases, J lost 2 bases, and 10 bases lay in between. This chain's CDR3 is CASSRGTAYEQYF. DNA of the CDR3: TGTGCCAGCAGTAGAGGGACTGCCTACGAGCAGTACTTC.

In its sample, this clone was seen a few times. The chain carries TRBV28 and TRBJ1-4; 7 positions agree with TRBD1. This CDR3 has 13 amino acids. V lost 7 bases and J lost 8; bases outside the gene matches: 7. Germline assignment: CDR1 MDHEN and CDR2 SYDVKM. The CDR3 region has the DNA TGTGCCAGCATGGTAGGGACAGTCGAAAAACTGTTTTTT. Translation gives CASMVGTVEKLFF.

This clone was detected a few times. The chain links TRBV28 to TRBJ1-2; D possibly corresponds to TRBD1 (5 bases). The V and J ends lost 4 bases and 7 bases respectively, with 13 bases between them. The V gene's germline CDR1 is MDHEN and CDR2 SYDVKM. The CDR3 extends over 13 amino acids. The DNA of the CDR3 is TGTGCCAGCAGTTCCCAGCGAGGGGCTGGCTACACCTTC. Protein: CASSSQRGAGYTF.

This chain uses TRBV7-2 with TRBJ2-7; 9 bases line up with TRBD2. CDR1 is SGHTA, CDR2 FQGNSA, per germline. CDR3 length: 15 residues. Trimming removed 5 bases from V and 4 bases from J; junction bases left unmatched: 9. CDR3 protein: CASSPDSSGVYEQYF. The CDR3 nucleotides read TGTGCCAGCAGCCCCGACTCTAGCGGGGTATACGAGCAGTACTTC.

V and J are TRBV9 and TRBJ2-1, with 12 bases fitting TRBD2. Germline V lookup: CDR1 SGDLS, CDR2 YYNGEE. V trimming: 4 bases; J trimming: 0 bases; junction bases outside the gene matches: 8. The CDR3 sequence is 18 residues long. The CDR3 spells CASSSGRLAGDSYNEQFF. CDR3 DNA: TGTGCCAGCAGCTCCGGTCGACTAGCGGGAGACTCCTACAATGAGCAGTTCTTC.

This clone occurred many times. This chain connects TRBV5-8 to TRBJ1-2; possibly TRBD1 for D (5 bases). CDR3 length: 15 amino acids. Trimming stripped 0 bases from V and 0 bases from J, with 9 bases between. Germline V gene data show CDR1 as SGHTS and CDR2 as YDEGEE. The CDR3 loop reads CASSLANRPNYGYTF. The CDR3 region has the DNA TGTGCCAGCAGCTTGGCAAACAGGCCTAACTATGGCTACACCTTC.

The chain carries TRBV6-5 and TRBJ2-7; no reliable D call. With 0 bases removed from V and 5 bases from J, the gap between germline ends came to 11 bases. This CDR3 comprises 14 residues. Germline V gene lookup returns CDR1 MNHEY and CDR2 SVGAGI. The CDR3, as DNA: TGTGCCAGCAGTTACTCGTGGCAAGGTAACGAGCAGTACTTC. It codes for CASSYSWQGNEQYF.

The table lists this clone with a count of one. The CDR3 DNA is TGTGCCAGCAGTCCAGTTGGGTTCGAGCAGTACTTC. It translates to CASSPVGFEQYF. The chain recombines TRBV28 with TRBJ2-7, with D hard to call. Germline CDR1 and CDR2: MDHEN and SYDVKM. The V gene lost 5 bases and the J gene lost 6 bases, with 11 bases spanning the gap. This CDR3 is built from 12 residues.

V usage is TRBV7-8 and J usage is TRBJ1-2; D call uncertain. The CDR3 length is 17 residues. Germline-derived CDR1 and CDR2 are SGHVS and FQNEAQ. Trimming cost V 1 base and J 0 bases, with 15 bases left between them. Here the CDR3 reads CASSLGFGGIANYGYTF. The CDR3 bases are TGTGCCAGCAGCTTAGGATTTGGCGGGATAGCTAACTATGGCTACACCTTC.

The CDR3 sequence is CASSTRTAANEKLFF. CDR3 DNA sequence: TGTGCCAGCAGTACCCGGACAGCCGCTAATGAAAAACTGTTTTTT. This chain connects TRBV27 to TRBJ1-4; D perhaps matches TRBD1 (6 bases). Trimming removed 5 bases from V and 3 bases from J, with 13 bases in between. Germline V CDR1 and CDR2: MNHEY, SMNVEV (reference sequence). The CDR3 length is 15 residues.

CDR3 amino acids: CASSLVGGHTIYF. As DNA, the CDR3 is TGTGCCAGCAGTTTAGTAGGGGGACACACCATATATTTT. The genes are TRBV27 and TRBJ1-3; a possible D gene is TRBD1 (6 bases). CDR3 length equals 13 residues. Germline V gene lookup returns CDR1 MNHEY and CDR2 SMNVEV (reference sequence). The ends were cut back, 2 bases at V and 8 bases at J, with 10 bases in the middle.

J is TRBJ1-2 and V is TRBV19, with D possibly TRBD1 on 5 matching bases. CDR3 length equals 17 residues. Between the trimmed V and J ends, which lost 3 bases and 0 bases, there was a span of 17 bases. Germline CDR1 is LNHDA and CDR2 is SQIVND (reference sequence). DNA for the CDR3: TGTGCCAGTAGTATCTACGGAGCAGGGATGGCTAACTATGGCTACACCTTC. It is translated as CASSIYGAGMANYGYTF.

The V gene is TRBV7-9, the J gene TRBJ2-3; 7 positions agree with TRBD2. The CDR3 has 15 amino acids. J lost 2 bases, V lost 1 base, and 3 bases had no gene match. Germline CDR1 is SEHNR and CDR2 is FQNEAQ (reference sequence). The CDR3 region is CASSLVAGPTDTQYF. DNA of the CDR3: TGTGCCAGCAGCTTAGTAGCGGGTCCCACAGATACGCAGTATTTT.

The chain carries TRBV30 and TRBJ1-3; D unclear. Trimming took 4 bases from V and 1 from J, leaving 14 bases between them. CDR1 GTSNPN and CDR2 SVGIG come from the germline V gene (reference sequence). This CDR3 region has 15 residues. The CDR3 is CAWTGWVPSGNTIYF. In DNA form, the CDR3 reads TGTGCCTGGACGGGGTGGGTTCCATCTGGAAACACCATATATTTT.

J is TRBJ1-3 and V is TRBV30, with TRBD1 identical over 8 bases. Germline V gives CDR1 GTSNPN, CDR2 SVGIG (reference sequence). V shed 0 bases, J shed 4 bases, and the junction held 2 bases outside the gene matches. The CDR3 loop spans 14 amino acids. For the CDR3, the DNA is TGTGCCTGGAGTGTCGGGGACAGGGGAAACACCATATATTTT. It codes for CAWSVGDRGNTIYF. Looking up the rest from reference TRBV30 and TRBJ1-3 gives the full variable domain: SQTIHQWPATLVQPVGSPLSLECTVEGTSNPNLYWYRQAAGRGLQLLFYSVGIGQISSEVPQNLSASRPQDRQFILSSKKLLLSDSGFYLCAWSVGDRGNTIYFGEGSWLTVV.

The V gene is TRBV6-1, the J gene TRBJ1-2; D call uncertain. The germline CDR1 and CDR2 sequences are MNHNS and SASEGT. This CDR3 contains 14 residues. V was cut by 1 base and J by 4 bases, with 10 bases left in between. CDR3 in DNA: TGTGCCAGCAGTGAAGGGTTGCAGGTCTATGGCTACACCTTC. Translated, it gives CASSEGLQVYGYTF.

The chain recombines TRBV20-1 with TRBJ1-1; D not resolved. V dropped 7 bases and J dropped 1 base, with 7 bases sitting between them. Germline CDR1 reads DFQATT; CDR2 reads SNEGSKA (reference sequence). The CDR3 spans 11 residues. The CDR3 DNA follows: TGCAGTGGATCGACGAACACTGAAGCTTTCTTT. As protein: CSGSTNTEAFF.

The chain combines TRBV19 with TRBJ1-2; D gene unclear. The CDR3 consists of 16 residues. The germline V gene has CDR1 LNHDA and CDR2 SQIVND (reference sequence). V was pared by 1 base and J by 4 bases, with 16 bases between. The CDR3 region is CASSIAASFIGYGYTF. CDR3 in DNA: TGTGCCAGTAGTATAGCCGCATCATTCATCGGCTATGGCTACACCTTC. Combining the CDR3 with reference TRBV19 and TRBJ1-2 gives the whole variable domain DGGITQSPKYLFRKEGQNVTLSCEQNLNHDAMYWYRQDPGQGLRLIYYSQIVNDFQKGDIAEGYSVSREKKESFPLTVTSAQKNPTAFYLCASSIAASFIGYGYTFGSGTRLTVV.

CDR3 coding DNA: TGTGCCAGCAGCTTAGCTGGGGGGGGGCATCAGCCCCAGCATTTT. It codes for CASSLAGGGHQPQHF. The chain uses TRBV11-2 and TRBJ1-5; tentative D call: TRBD1 (6 bases). The CDR3 is 15 amino acids. Per germline, CDR1 SGHAT and CDR2 FQNNGV. V lost 1 base and J 5 bases, leaving 12 bases between the germline ends. Filled out from reference TRBV11-2 and TRBJ1-5, the complete variable domain reads EAGVAQSPRYKIIEKRQSVAFWCNPISGHATLYWYQQILGQGPKLLIQFQNNGVVDDSQLPKDRFSAERLKGVDSTLKIQPAKLEDSAVYLCASSLAGGGHQPQHFGDGTRLSIL.

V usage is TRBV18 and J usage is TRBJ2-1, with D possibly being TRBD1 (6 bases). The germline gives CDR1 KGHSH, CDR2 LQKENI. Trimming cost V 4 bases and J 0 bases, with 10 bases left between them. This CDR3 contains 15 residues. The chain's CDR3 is CASSRTESSYNEQFF. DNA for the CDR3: TGTGCCAGCTCACGGACAGAGAGCTCCTACAATGAGCAGTTCTTC. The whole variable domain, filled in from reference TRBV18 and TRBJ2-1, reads NAGVMQNPRHLVRRRGQEARLRCSPMKGHSHVYWYRQLPEEGLKFMVYLQKENIIDESGMPKERFSAEFPKEGPSILRIQQVVRGDSAAYFCASSRTESSYNEQFFGPGTRLTVL.

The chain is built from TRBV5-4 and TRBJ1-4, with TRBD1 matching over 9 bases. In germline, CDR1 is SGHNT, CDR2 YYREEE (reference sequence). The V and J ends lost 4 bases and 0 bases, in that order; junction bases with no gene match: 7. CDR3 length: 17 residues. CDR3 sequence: CASSLDRGLATNEKLFF. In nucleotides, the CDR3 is TGTGCCAGCAGCCTGGACAGGGGCCTTGCAACTAATGAAAAACTGTTTTTT.

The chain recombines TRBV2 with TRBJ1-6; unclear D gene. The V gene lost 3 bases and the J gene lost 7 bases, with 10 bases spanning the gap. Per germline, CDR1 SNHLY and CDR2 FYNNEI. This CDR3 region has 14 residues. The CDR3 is CASSDTGSNSPLHF. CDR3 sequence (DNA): TGTGCCAGCAGTGACACCGGCTCGAATTCACCCCTCCACTTT. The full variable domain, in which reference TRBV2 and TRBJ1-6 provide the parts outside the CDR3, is EPEVTQTPSHQVTQMGQEVILRCVPISNHLYFYWYRQILGQKVEFLVSFYNNEISEKSEIFDDQFSVERPDGSNFTLKIRSTKLEDSAMYFCASSDTGSNSPLHFGNGTRLTVT.

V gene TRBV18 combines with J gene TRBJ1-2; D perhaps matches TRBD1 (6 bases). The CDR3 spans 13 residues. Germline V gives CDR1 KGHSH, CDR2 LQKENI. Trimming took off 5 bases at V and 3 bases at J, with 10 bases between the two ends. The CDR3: CASSSRQDYGYTF. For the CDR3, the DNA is TGTGCCAGCTCATCCAGACAGGACTATGGCTACACCTTC.

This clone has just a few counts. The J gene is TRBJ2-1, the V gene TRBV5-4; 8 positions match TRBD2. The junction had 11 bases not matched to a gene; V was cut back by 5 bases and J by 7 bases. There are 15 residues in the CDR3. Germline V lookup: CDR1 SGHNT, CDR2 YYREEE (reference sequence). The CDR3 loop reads CASSFGGLAQNEQFF. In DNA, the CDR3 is TGTGCCAGCAGTTTTGGCGGACTAGCCCAAAATGAGCAGTTCTTC. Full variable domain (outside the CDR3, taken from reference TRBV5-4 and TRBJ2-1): ETGVTQSPTHLIKTRGQQVTLRCSSQSGHNTVSWYQQALGQGPQFIFQYYREEENGRGNFPPRFSGLQFPNYSSELNVNALELDDSALYLCASSFGGLAQNEQFFGPGTRLTVL.

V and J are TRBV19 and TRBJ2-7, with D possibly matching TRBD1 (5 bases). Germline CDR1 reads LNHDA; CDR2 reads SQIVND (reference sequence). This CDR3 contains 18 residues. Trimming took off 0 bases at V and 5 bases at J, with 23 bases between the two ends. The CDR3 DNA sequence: TGTGCCAGTAGTATAGATGGGCCGTCCAGGGTCGGCCAAAACGAGCAGTACTTC. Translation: CASSIDGPSRVGQNEQYF. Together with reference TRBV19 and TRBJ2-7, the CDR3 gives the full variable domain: DGGITQSPKYLFRKEGQNVTLSCEQNLNHDAMYWYRQDPGQGLRLIYYSQIVNDFQKGDIAEGYSVSREKKESFPLTVTSAQKNPTAFYLCASSIDGPSRVGQNEQYFGPGTRLTVT.

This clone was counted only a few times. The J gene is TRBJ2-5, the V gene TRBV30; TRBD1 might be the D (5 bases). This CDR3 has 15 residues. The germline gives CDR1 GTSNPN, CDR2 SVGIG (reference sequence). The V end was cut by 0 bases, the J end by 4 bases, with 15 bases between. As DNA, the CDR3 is TGTGCCTGGAGTGTTCCGACAGTCGGGCGAGAGACCCAGTACTTC. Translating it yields CAWSVPTVGRETQYF.

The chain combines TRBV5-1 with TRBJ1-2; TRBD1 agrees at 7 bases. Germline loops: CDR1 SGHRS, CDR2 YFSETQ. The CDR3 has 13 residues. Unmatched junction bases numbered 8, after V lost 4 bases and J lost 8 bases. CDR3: CASSPLPDRGYTF. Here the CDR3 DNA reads TGCGCCAGCAGCCCACTGCCGGACAGGGGCTACACCTTC.

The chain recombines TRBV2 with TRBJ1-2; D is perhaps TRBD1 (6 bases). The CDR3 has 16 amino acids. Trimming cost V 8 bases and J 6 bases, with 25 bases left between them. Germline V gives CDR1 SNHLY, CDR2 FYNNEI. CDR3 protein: CASRLGAGAARDGYTF. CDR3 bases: TGTGCCAGCCGCCTTGGGGCAGGGGCCGCCCGGGATGGCTACACCTTC.

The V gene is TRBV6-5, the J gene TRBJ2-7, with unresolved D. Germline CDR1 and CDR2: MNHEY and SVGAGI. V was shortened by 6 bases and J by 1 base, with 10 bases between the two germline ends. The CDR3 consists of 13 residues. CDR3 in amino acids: CASSRTASYEQYF. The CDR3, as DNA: TGTGCCAGCAGCCGAACGGCTTCCTACGAGCAGTACTTC.

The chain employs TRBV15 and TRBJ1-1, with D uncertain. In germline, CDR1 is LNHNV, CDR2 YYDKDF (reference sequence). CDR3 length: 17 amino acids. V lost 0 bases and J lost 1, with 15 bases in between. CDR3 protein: CATSRDNGRISNTEAFF. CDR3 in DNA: TGTGCCACCAGCAGAGATAATGGTCGCATATCGAACACTGAAGCTTTCTTT.

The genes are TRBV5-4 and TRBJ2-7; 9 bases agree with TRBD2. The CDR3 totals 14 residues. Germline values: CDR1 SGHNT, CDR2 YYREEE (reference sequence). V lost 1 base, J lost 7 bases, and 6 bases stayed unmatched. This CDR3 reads CASSLLAGSGEQYF. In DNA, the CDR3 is TGTGCCAGCAGCTTGCTAGCGGGATCGGGTGAGCAGTACTTC. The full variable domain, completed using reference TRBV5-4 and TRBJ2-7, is ETGVTQSPTHLIKTRGQQVTLRCSSQSGHNTVSWYQQALGQGPQFIFQYYREEENGRGNFPPRFSGLQFPNYSSELNVNALELDDSALYLCASSLLAGSGEQYFGPGTRLTVT.